The 24 T cell receptor beta chains below all came from one sample that was sequenced in a study of cytomegalovirus exposure and HLA in healthy donors. This PCR relied on a set of 60 Vbeta primers and 13 Jbeta primers. TCRdb's table, derived via immunoSEQ multiplex PCR, lists solely in-frame clones and lacks some. The data contain about 82,000 clones, roughly 80% of them seen just once; the ten biggest clones take up 6.2%. The sample taken for sequencing was PBMCs. The receptors here all came from a woman aged 45-60 years in good health and CMV-seropositive.

This clone was counted between two and nine times. The chain has TRBV2 and TRBJ2-7; D is perhaps TRBD2 (6 bases). The V gene lost 8 bases and the J gene lost 2 bases, with 13 bases spanning the gap. From germline, CDR1 is SNHLY and CDR2 FYNNEI. This CDR3 region has 13 residues. CDR3 DNA: TGTGCCAGCTGGGACGGGGAGGCCTACGAGCAGTACTTC. It encodes CASWDGEAYEQYF.

This chain connects TRBV11-3 to TRBJ2-2, with 8 positions matching TRBD1. The junction had 12 bases not matched to a gene; V was cut back by 5 bases and J by 7 bases. CDR1 SGHNT and CDR2 YENEEA come from the germline V gene. The CDR3 sequence is 16 residues long. The CDR3 region has the DNA TGTGCCAGCAGCCTAGCAGCCAGGGGGCCCCACGGGGAGCTGTTTTTT. Translated, it gives CASSLAARGPHGELFF.

The chain combines TRBV6-6 with TRBJ1-3; 8 nucleotides line up with TRBD1. This CDR3 contains 14 residues. The trim removed 5 bases at V and 0 bases at J, leaving 0 bases unmatched. Germline V gene data show CDR1 as MNHNY and CDR2 as SVGAGI (reference sequence). The CDR3 nucleotides are TGTGCCAGCAGTACAGGGGGCTCTGGAAACACCATATATTTT. It codes for CASSTGGSGNTIYF.

The J gene is TRBJ2-7, the V gene TRBV5-4; TRBD1 matches at 11 bases. With V trimmed by 2 bases and J by 3 bases, 4 bases remained unmatched. Germline V CDR1 and CDR2: SGHNT, YYREEE (reference sequence). The CDR3 has 15 residues. CDR3 sequence: CASSFTGTGGYEQYF. CDR3 nucleotides: TGTGCCAGCAGCTTTACCGGGACAGGGGGCTACGAGCAGTACTTC. The whole variable domain, remainder taken from reference TRBV5-4 and TRBJ2-7, is ETGVTQSPTHLIKTRGQQVTLRCSSQSGHNTVSWYQQALGQGPQFIFQYYREEENGRGNFPPRFSGLQFPNYSSELNVNALELDDSALYLCASSFTGTGGYEQYFGPGTRLTVT.

The V call is TRBV5-4, the J call TRBJ2-1; 13 bases align to TRBD2. The V and J ends lost 2 bases and 7 bases, in that order; junction bases with no gene match: 3. From germline, CDR1 is SGHNT and CDR2 YYREEE (reference sequence). The CDR3 loop spans 15 amino acids. CDR3 nucleotide sequence: TGTGCCAGCAGCTTAGAGGGACTAGCGGGGAATGAGCAGTTCTTC. Its translation is CASSLEGLAGNEQFF.

This sequence joins TRBV2 and TRBJ1-2; 7 bases are shared with TRBD1. V was pared by 7 bases and J by 4 bases, with 12 bases of the junction left unmatched. This CDR3 has 15 residues. Germline-derived CDR1 and CDR2 are SNHLY and FYNNEI. CDR3 residues: CASTPGPGQFYGYTF. CDR3 sequence (DNA): TGTGCCAGCACTCCCGGGCCGGGACAGTTCTATGGCTACACCTTC.

This sequence joins TRBV6-5 and TRBJ2-5; 7 nucleotides agree with TRBD2. Germline loops: CDR1 MNHEY, CDR2 SVGAGI. The CDR3 runs 15 residues. Trimming took 10 bases from V and 4 from J; bases not matched to a gene: 15. The CDR3 reads CATKIPGGGRETQYF. The CDR3 DNA reads TGTGCCACTAAAATCCCAGGCGGGGGAAGAGAGACCCAGTACTTC.

The V call is TRBV2, the J call TRBJ2-7; 7 bases are shared with TRBD1. The germline V gene has CDR1 SNHLY and CDR2 FYNNEI. The V gene end was trimmed by 7 bases and the J gene end by 2 bases; junction bases not matched to a gene: 5. The CDR3 extends over 13 amino acids. The CDR3 DNA follows: TGTGCCAGCATCGGGACAGACACCTACGAGCAGTACTTC. Protein: CASIGTDTYEQYF.

The V and J genes are TRBV11-2 and TRBJ2-3; D is uncertain. Looked up from germline, CDR1 is SGHAT and CDR2 is FQNNGV. This CDR3 is 15 amino acids long. With 3 bases removed from V and 1 base from J, the gap between germline ends came to 11 bases. The DNA for the CDR3 is TGTGCCAGCAGCTTTGCTAGTCCGGGCACAGATACGCAGTATTTT. Translating it yields CASSFASPGTDTQYF.

This chain links TRBV27 with TRBJ2-7; 10 bases fit TRBD2. CDR1 MNHEY and CDR2 SMNVEV come from the germline V gene (reference sequence). The V segment lost 6 bases and the J segment 2 bases; nucleotides outside the gene matches: 7. The CDR3 totals 15 residues. This CDR3 is CASRKGTSAAYEQYF. The CDR3 DNA reads as TGTGCCAGCAGAAAGGGGACTAGCGCAGCCTACGAGCAGTACTTC.

The V and J genes are TRBV7-9 and TRBJ1-1; the match to TRBD1 covers 7 bases. The germline V gene has CDR1 SEHNR and CDR2 FQNEAQ (reference sequence). This CDR3 has 13 amino acids. Trimming removed 5 bases from V and 5 bases from J; junction bases left unmatched: 5. The CDR3 is CASSPQGRTEAFF. The CDR3 bases are TGTGCCAGCAGCCCACAGGGGAGGACTGAAGCTTTCTTT.

This clone was counted once. The chain uses TRBV5-6 and TRBJ2-5; 7 nucleotides align to TRBD1. This CDR3 is built from 14 residues. Germline lookup yields CDR1 SGHDT and CDR2 YYEEEE. V lost 2 bases, J lost 5 bases, and 6 bases stayed unmatched. CDR3 in amino acids: CASSLGDRAETQYF. The DNA of the CDR3 is TGTGCCAGCAGCTTAGGAGACAGGGCGGAGACCCAGTACTTC.

This sequence joins TRBV7-6 and TRBJ2-3; 11 nucleotides agree with TRBD2. V lost 6 bases to trimming and J lost 0 bases; unmatched junction nucleotides: 8. CDR1 is SGHVS, CDR2 FNYEAQ, per germline. The CDR3 is made up of 17 amino acids. The CDR3 DNA is TGTGCCAGCAGTCCTGAAATAGCGGGAGGGAGCACAGATACGCAGTATTTT. Its protein product is CASSPEIAGGSTDTQYF.

The chain uses TRBV2 and TRBJ2-3; D is uncertain. CDR1 SNHLY and CDR2 FYNNEI come from the germline V gene. V was shortened by 2 bases and J by 0 bases, with 12 bases between the two germline ends. The CDR3 loop spans 16 amino acids. In DNA form, the CDR3 reads TGTGCCAGCAGTGAAATTGCGACACCAAGCACAGATACGCAGTATTTT. This codes for CASSEIATPSTDTQYF.

This chain joins TRBV5-1 and TRBJ2-7; the D gene is possibly TRBD1 (6 bases). The CDR3 has 13 residues. Trimming shortened V by 2 bases and J by 3 bases, and 9 bases separated the two germline ends. Germline CDR1 is SGHRS and CDR2 is YFSETQ. The CDR3 coding sequence is TGCGCCAGCAGCTTAAAACAGGGCTACGAGCAGTACTTC. The encoded protein is CASSLKQGYEQYF.

The J gene is TRBJ2-7, the V gene TRBV6-1; TRBD2 matches 10 bases. V lost 1 base, J lost 2 bases, and 2 bases stayed unmatched. This CDR3 contains 15 residues. From germline, CDR1 is MNHNS and CDR2 SASEGT. CDR3 sequence reads: CASSEETSGAYEQYF. As DNA, the CDR3 is TGTGCCAGCAGTGAAGAAACTAGCGGGGCCTACGAGCAGTACTTC.

This CDR3 is CAWDSGPYEQYF. The CDR3 coding sequence is TGTGCCTGGGACAGTGGACCCTACGAGCAGTACTTC. The rearrangement uses TRBV30 and TRBJ2-7; weak D call: TRBD1 (5 bases). The CDR3 covers 12 residues. Trimming took off 5 bases at V and 2 bases at J, with 10 bases between the two ends. CDR1 and CDR2 (germline): GTSNPN, SVGIG (reference sequence).

This chain joins TRBV2 and TRBJ1-1; D is ambiguous. With 6 bases removed from V and 6 bases from J, the gap between germline ends came to 11 bases. Looked up from germline, CDR1 is SNHLY and CDR2 is FYNNEI. The CDR3 is 12 amino acids. CDR3 sequence reads: CASRPGYAEAFF. The CDR3 region has the DNA TGTGCCAGCAGACCAGGCTACGCTGAAGCTTTCTTT.

The chain couples TRBV18 to TRBJ1-2; 7 nucleotides line up with TRBD1. The CDR3 totals 20 residues. Germline loops: CDR1 KGHSH, CDR2 LQKENI. V was clipped by 5 bases and J by 10 bases; unmatched bases: 31. The chain's CDR3 is CASSTAPGRPPPGQPLYYTF. In DNA form, the CDR3 reads TGTGCCAGCTCAACGGCCCCCGGCAGGCCCCCCCCGGGACAGCCGTTGTACTACACCTTC.

For the CDR3, the DNA is TGTGCCAGCAGCCGATCAGGGTACGAGCAGTACTTC. Protein sequence: CASSRSGYEQYF. The rearrangement uses TRBV14 and TRBJ2-7; D may be TRBD1 (5 bases). Germline-derived CDR1 and CDR2 are SGHDN and FVKESK. This CDR3 contains 12 residues. Trimming took off 4 bases at V and 4 bases at J, with 8 bases between the two ends.

This clone has a single count. The rearrangement joins TRBV6-5 to TRBJ2-7; a weak D match, TRBD1 (5 bases). The CDR3 is 12 residues long. Trimming pared 9 bases from V and 3 bases from J, leaving 12 bases between. CDR1 is MNHEY, CDR2 SVGAGI, per germline. CDR3 residues: CASSATDYEQYF. In DNA, the CDR3 is TGTGCCAGTTCCGCGACAGACTACGAGCAGTACTTC.

The V call is TRBV14, the J call TRBJ2-2; 7 bases are shared with TRBD2. The ends lost 1 base at V and 3 bases at J; junction bases unmatched: 2. The CDR3 is 15 amino acids. Looked up from germline, CDR1 is SGHDN and CDR2 is FVKESK. CDR3 DNA sequence: TGTGCCAGCAGCCAAGGAGCGGGATACACCGGGGAGCTGTTTTTT. Its protein is CASSQGAGYTGELFF.

V is TRBV30 and J is TRBJ2-3, with a tentative D call TRBD2 (6 bases). Trimming pared 2 bases from V and 4 bases from J, leaving 10 bases between. Germline values: CDR1 GTSNPN, CDR2 SVGIG (reference sequence). This CDR3 is 13 amino acids long. Here the CDR3 DNA reads TGTGCCTGGAGTCTCACTAGCTCAGATACGCAGTATTTT. This gives the protein CAWSLTSSDTQYF.

The genes are TRBV6-6 and TRBJ2-7, with 12 bases fitting TRBD2. Per the germline V gene, CDR1 is MNHNY and CDR2 is SVGAGI (reference sequence). The CDR3 consists of 15 residues. Trimming removed 6 bases from V and 3 bases from J; junction bases left unmatched: 6. CDR3 sequence reads: CASRLTSGSLYEQYF. The CDR3 DNA follows: TGTGCCAGCAGATTGACTAGCGGGAGTCTCTACGAGCAGTACTTC.